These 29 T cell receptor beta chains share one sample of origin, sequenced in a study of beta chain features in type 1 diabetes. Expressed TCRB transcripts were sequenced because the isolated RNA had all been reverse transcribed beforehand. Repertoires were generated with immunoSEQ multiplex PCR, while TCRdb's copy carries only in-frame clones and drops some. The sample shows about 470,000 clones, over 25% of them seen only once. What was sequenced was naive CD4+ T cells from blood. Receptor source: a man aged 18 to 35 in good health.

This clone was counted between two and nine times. For the CDR3, the DNA is TGCAGCGTTGCGAGCGCAGGGTGGAATCAGCCCCAGCATTTT. Translating it yields CSVASAGWNQPQHF. The chain uses TRBV29-1 and TRBJ1-5; tentatively, D is TRBD1 (5 bases). The germline V gene has CDR1 SQVTM and CDR2 ANQGSEA. This CDR3 is built from 14 residues. Between the trimmed V and J ends, which lost 4 bases and 4 bases, there was a span of 14 bases. Variable domain in full (rest from reference TRBV29-1 and TRBJ1-5): SAVISQKPSRDICQRGTSLTIQCQVDSQVTMMFWYRQQPGQSLTLIATANQGSEATYESGFVIDKFPISRPNLTFSTLTVSNMSPEDSSIYLCSVASAGWNQPQHFGDGTRLSIL.

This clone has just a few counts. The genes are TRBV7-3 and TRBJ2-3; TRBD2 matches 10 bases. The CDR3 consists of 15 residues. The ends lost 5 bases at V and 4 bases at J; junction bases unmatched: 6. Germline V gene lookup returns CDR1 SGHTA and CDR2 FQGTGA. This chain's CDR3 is CASSRAGGPADTQYF. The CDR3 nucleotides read TGTGCCAGCAGCCGAGCGGGAGGGCCCGCAGATACGCAGTATTTT.

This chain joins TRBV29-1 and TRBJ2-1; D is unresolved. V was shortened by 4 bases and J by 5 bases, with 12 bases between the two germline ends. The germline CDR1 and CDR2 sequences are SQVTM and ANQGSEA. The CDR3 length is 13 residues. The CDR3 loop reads CSVVRQTHNEQFF. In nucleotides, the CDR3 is TGCAGCGTTGTTCGTCAGACGCACAATGAGCAGTTCTTC.

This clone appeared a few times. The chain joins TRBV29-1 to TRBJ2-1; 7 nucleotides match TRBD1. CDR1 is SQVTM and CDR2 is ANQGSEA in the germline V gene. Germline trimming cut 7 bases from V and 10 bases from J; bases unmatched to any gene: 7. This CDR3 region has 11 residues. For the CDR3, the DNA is TGCAGCGAGTCGGACAGGAAGGAGCAGTTCTTC. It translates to CSESDRKEQFF.

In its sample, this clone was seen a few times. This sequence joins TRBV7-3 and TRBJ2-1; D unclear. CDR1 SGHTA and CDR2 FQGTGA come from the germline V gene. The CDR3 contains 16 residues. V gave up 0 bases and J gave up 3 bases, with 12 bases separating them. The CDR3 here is CASSLTASTSYNEQFF. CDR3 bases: TGTGCCAGCAGCTTAACTGCATCGACAAGCTACAATGAGCAGTTCTTC.

The CDR3 spells CASMGWGAQETQYF. CDR3 coding DNA: TGTGCCAGCATGGGTTGGGGGGCCCAAGAGACCCAGTACTTC. The V call is TRBV25-1, the J call TRBJ2-5; the D gene could be TRBD1 or TRBD2 (6 bases each). Trimming cost V 7 bases and J 1 base, with 13 bases left between them. CDR3 length: 14 amino acids. Germline lookup yields CDR1 MGHDK and CDR2 SYGVNS.

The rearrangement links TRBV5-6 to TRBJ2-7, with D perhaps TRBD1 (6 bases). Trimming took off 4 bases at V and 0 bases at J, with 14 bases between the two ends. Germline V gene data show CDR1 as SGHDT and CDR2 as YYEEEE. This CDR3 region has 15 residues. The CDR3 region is CASSGGRFYSYEQYF. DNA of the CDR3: TGTGCCAGCAGCGGGGGCAGGTTCTACTCCTACGAGCAGTACTTC.

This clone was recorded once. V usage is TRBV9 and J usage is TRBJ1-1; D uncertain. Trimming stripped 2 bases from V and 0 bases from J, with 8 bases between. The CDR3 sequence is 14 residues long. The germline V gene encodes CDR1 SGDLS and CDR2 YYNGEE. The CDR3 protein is CASSVTQMNTEAFF. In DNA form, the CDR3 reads TGTGCCAGCAGCGTCACACAGATGAACACTGAAGCTTTCTTT.

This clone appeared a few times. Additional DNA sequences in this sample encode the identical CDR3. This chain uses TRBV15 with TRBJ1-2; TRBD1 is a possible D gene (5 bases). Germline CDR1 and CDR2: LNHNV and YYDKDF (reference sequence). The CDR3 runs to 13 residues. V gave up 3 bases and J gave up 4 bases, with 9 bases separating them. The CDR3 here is CATSRAGSYGYTF. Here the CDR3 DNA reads TGTGCCACCAGCAGGGCAGGGAGCTATGGCTACACCTTC.

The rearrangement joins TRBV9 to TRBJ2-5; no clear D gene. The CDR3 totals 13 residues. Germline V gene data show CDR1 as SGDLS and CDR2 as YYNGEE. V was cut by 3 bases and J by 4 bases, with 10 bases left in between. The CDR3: CASSARLLETQYF. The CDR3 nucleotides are TGTGCCAGCAGCGCCAGACTTCTAGAGACCCAGTACTTC.

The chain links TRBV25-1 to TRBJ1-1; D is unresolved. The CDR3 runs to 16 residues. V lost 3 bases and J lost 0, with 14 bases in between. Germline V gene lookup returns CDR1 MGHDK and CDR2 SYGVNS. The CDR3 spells CASSDSAGVMNTEAFF. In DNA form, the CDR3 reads TGTGCCAGCAGTGACTCGGCAGGCGTCATGAACACTGAAGCTTTCTTT.

CDR3 sequence: CASSAWTGNNQPQHF. CDR3 nucleotides: TGTGCCAGCAGCGCCTGGACAGGGAATAATCAGCCCCAGCATTTT. The gene calls are TRBV7-2 and TRBJ1-5, with TRBD1 matching over 8 bases. This CDR3 has 15 residues. The V segment lost 5 bases and the J segment 4 bases; nucleotides outside the gene matches: 7. Germline loops: CDR1 SGHTA, CDR2 FQGNSA.

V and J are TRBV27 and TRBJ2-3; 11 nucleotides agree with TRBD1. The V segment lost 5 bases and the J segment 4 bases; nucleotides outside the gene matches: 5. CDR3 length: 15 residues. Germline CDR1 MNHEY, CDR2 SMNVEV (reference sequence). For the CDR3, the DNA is TGTGCCAGCAGTCCAAGGACAGGGGGCTCAGATACGCAGTATTTT. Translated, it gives CASSPRTGGSDTQYF.

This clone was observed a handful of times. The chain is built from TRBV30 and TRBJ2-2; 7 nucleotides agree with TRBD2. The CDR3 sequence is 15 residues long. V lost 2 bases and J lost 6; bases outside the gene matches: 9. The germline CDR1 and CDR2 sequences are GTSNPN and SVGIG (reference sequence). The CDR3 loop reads CAWSPYTGLAGELFF. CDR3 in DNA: TGTGCCTGGAGTCCCTACACTGGACTAGCCGGGGAGCTGTTTTTT.

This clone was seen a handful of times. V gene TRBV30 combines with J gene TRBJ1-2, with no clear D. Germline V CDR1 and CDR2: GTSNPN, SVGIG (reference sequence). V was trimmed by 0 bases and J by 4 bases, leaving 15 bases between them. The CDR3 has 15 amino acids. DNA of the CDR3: TGTGCCTGGAGTGTATACCCGGGGATTTTCTATGGCTACACCTTC. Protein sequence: CAWSVYPGIFYGYTF.

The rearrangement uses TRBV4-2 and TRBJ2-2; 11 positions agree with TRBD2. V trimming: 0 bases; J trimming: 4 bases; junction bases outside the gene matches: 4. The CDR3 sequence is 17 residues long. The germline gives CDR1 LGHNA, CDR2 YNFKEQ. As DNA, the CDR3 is TGTGCCAGCAGCCAAGATAGCGGGAGGGCCACCACCGGGGAGCTGTTTTTT. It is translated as CASSQDSGRATTGELFF.

The DNA for the CDR3 is TGCAGCGTTGAAGAGGGGCAGGGCGTTGAAAAACTGTTTTTT. This sequence encodes CSVEEGQGVEKLFF. J is TRBJ1-4 and V is TRBV29-1; D perhaps matches TRBD1 (5 bases). Trimming removed 0 bases at V and 7 bases at J, with 12 bases between. CDR3 length: 14 residues. The germline CDR1 and CDR2 sequences are SQVTM and ANQGSEA.

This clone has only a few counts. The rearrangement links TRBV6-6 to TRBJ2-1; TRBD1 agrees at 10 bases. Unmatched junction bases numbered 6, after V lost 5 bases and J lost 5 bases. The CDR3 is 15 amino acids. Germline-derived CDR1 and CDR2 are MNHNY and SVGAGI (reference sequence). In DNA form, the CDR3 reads TGTGCCAGCAGTGGCCGGGACAGGGGAGACAATGAGCAGTTCTTC. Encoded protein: CASSGRDRGDNEQFF.

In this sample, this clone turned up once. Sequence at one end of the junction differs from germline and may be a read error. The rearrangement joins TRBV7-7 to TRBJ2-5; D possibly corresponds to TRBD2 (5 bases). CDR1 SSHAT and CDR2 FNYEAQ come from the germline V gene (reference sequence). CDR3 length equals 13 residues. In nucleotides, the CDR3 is TGTGCTAGCAGCTTAGGAGGTGGGGAGACCCAGTACTTC. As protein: CASSLGGGETQYF.

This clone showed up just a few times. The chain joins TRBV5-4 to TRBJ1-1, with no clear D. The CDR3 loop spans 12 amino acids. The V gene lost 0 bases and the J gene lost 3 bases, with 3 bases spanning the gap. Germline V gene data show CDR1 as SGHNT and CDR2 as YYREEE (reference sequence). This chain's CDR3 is CASSLEDTEAFF. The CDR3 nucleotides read TGTGCCAGCAGCTTGGAGGACACTGAAGCTTTCTTT. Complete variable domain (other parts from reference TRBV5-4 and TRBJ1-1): ETGVTQSPTHLIKTRGQQVTLRCSSQSGHNTVSWYQQALGQGPQFIFQYYREEENGRGNFPPRFSGLQFPNYSSELNVNALELDDSALYLCASSLEDTEAFFGQGTRLTVV.

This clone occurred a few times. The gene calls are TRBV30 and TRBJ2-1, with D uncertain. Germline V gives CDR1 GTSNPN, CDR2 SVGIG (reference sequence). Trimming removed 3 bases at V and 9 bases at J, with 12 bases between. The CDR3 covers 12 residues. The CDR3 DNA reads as TGTGCCTGGAGCCGGCTGAGGATTGAGCAGTTCTTC. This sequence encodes CAWSRLRIEQFF.

The CDR3 DNA sequence: TGTGCCAGCAGCTTAGAAAGCGTCGGCGAGCAGTACTTC. As protein: CASSLESVGEQYF. The chain carries TRBV7-9 and TRBJ2-7; D is uncertain. The CDR3 covers 13 residues. V dropped 1 base and J dropped 6 bases, with 10 bases sitting between them. Germline V gene sequence: CDR1 SEHNR, CDR2 FQNEAQ (reference sequence).

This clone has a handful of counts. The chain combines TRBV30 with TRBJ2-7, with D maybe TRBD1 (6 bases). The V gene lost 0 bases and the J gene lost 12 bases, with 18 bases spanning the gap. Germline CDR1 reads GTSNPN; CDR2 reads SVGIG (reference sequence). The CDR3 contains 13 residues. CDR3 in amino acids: CAWSVVRDTERYF. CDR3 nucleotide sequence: TGTGCCTGGAGTGTAGTCCGGGACACCGAACGGTACTTC.

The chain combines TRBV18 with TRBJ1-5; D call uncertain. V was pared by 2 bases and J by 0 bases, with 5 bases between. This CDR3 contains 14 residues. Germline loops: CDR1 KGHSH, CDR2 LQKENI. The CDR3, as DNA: TGTGCCAGCTCACCAGGGAATAGCAATCAGCCCCAGCATTTT. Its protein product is CASSPGNSNQPQHF.

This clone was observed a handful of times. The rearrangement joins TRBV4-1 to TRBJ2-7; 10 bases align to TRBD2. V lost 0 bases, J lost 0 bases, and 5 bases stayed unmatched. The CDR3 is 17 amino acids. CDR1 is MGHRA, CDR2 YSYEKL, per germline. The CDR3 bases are TGCGCCAGCAGCCAAGATCCTCTAGCGGGGGACTCCTACGAGCAGTACTTC. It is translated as CASSQDPLAGDSYEQYF.

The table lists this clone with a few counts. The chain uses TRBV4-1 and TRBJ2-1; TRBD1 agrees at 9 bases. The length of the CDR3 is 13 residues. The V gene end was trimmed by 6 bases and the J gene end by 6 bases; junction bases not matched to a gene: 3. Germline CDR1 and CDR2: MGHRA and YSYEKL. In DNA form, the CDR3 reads TGCGCCAGCAGGCAGACAGGGGGCAATGAGCAGTTCTTC. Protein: CASRQTGGNEQFF.

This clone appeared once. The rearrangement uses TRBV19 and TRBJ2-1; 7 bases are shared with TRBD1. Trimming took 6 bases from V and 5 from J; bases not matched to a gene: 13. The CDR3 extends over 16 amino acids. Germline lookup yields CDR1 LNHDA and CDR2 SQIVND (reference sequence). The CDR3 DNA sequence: TGTGCCAGTAGGATCCTAGGTGCAGGGGGAAACAATGAGCAGTTCTTC. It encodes CASRILGAGGNNEQFF.

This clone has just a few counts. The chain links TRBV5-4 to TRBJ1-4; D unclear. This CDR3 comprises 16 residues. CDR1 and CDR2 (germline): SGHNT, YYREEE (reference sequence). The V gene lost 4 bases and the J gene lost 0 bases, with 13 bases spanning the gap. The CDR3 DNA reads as TGTGCCAGCAGCAAGAAAAGATTCTCAACTAATGAAAAACTGTTTTTT. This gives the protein CASSKKRFSTNEKLFF.

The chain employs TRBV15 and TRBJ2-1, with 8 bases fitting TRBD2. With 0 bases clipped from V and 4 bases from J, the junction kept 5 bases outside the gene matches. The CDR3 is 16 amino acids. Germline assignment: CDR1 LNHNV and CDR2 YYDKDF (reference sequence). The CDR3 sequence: CATSRDPAGVYNEQFF. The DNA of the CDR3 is TGTGCCACCAGCAGAGATCCAGCGGGAGTATACAATGAGCAGTTCTTC.